The 13 T cell receptor beta chains given below trace back to one sample, sequenced in a study of metastatic and nonmetastatic thyroid tumors. Every patient was untreated before thyroid surgery. TCRdb re-called the PCR reads through MiXCR. The sample carries around 35,000 clones, around 15% recorded once. Sequencing was done on a sample of blood. The receptors were gathered from a female donor with papillary thyroid cancer or a benign thyroid nodule (not recorded which). Some clones in this sample may be carry-over from other donors' samples.

This clone was seen many times. The chain recombines TRBV3-1 with TRBJ1-2; no firm D call. The germline V gene has CDR1 LGHDT and CDR2 YNNKEL (reference sequence). V lost 3 bases and J lost 1, with 3 bases in between. This CDR3 has 12 residues. CDR3 protein: CASSQGNYGYTF. The DNA of the CDR3 is TGTGCCAGCAGCCAGGGTAACTATGGCTACACCTTC.

In regard to this clone: One end of the junction does not line up with germline, which may come from a read error. The V call is TRBV2, the J call TRBJ2-7; tentative D call: TRBD2 (6 bases). This CDR3 comprises 14 residues. Looked up from germline, CDR1 is SNHLY and CDR2 is FYNNEI. The CDR3 region has the DNA TGTGCCAGCAAGGTCCGGAGGGGACCCTACGAGCAGTGCTTC. Translating it yields CASKVRRGPYEQCF.

There are many counts of this clone. The chain couples TRBV5-1 to TRBJ1-1, with D possibly matching TRBD1 (5 bases). This CDR3 is 14 amino acids long. Deletions cut 0 bases from V and 3 bases from J, with 9 bases between. CDR1 and CDR2 from the germline V gene are SGHRS and YFSETQ. The CDR3, as DNA: TGCGCCAGCAGCTTGGCATTAGGGGACACTGAAGCTTTCTTT. Its protein is CASSLALGDTEAFF.

The table lists this clone with many counts. The rearrangement joins TRBV3-1 to TRBJ1-2, with D possibly being TRBD1 (5 bases). The germline CDR1 and CDR2 sequences are LGHDT and YNNKEL (reference sequence). V gave up 3 bases and J gave up 0 bases, with 11 bases separating them. The length of the CDR3 is 15 residues. CDR3 bases: TGTGCCAGCAGCCAGGGGGGGACCCCTAACTATGGCTACACCTTC. This gives the protein CASSQGGTPNYGYTF.

This clone was observed at least ten times. The chain has TRBV5-1 and TRBJ2-2; a possible D gene is TRBD2 (5 bases). Between the trimmed V and J ends, which lost 5 bases and 4 bases, there was a span of 9 bases. The germline CDR1 and CDR2 sequences are SGHRS and YFSETQ. This CDR3 spans 13 amino acids. The CDR3 here is CASRASSTGELFF. The CDR3 coding sequence is TGCGCCAGCAGAGCTAGCTCCACCGGGGAGCTGTTTTTT.

This clone showed up just a few times. The V call is TRBV6-2 or TRBV6-3, the J call TRBJ2-7; D assignment may be TRBD1 or TRBD2 (5 bases each). Germline V gene data show CDR1 as MNHEY and CDR2 as SVGEGT. CDR3 length: 13 amino acids. V lost 7 bases, J lost 10 bases, and 20 bases lay in between. The CDR3 sequence is CASKLGASYYQYF. As DNA, the CDR3 is TGTGCCAGCAAGCTCGGGGCCTCTTACTATCAGTACTTC.

Worth noting for this clone: This may be a read error, as it is one base from a much larger clone. The chain links TRBV2 to TRBJ2-4, with TRBD2 identical over 7 bases. The CDR3 consists of 16 residues. CDR1 is SNHLY and CDR2 is FYNNEI in the germline V gene. The CDR3 here is CVSSEAGGVAKNIQYF. The CDR3 bases are TGTGTCAGCAGTGAAGCTGGGGGGGTAGCCAAAAACATTCAGTACTTC. Full variable domain (rest looked up from reference TRBV2 and TRBJ2-4): EPEVTQTPSHQVTQMGQEVILRCVPISNHLYFYWYRQILGQKVEFLVSFYNNEISEKSEIFDDQFSVERPDGSNFTLKIRSTKLEDSAMYFCVSSEAGGVAKNIQYFGAGTRLSVL.

This clone was seen repeatedly, ten times or more. The gene calls are TRBV4-1 and TRBJ1-1; D possibly corresponds to TRBD1 (5 bases). Trimming took off 1 base at V and 2 bases at J, with 8 bases between the two ends. Germline lookup yields CDR1 MGHRA and CDR2 YSYEKL. The CDR3 extends over 14 amino acids. CDR3 nucleotide sequence: TGCGCCAGCAGCCAAGGGACATTTAACACTGAAGCTTTCTTT. Translation: CASSQGTFNTEAFF.

This clone was counted many times. The chain uses TRBV28 and TRBJ1-5, with no clear D. Trimming pared 3 bases from V and 7 bases from J, leaving 16 bases between. Germline loops: CDR1 MDHEN, CDR2 SYDVKM. The CDR3 spans 15 residues. The CDR3 protein is CASSFLQAGSQPQHF. CDR3 nucleotides: TGTGCCAGCAGTTTTTTGCAGGCCGGGTCACAGCCCCAGCATTTT. The full variable domain, its missing parts supplied by reference TRBV28 and TRBJ1-5, is DVKVTQSSRYLVKRTGEKVFLECVQDMDHENMFWYRQDPGLGLRLIYFSYDVKMKEKGDIPEGYSVSREKKERFSLILESASTNQTSMYLCASSFLQAGSQPQHFGDGTRLSIL.

This clone was recorded at least ten times. The chain carries TRBV18 and TRBJ1-1, with a possible D match to TRBD1 (5 bases). CDR1 is KGHSH, CDR2 LQKENI, per germline. The CDR3 contains 15 residues. Trimming pared 0 bases from V and 1 base from J, leaving 9 bases between. The CDR3 bases are TGTGCCAGCTCACCACCGCGGGGCGAGAACACTGAAGCTTTCTTT. As protein: CASSPPRGENTEAFF.

This clone was seen ten or more times. V is TRBV10-3 and J is TRBJ2-1; D ambiguous. The CDR3 runs to 13 residues. V lost 3 bases, J lost 9 bases, and 12 bases lay in between. CDR1 is ENHRY and CDR2 is SYGVKD in the germline V gene. The CDR3 DNA reads as TGTGCCATCAGTGACCCCCCGAGTATTGAGCAGTTCTTC. The encoded protein is CAISDPPSIEQFF.

This clone was seen ten or more times. The rearrangement uses TRBV20-1 and TRBJ1-5; the D is unclear. This CDR3 has 14 residues. V dropped 0 bases and J dropped 2 bases, with 8 bases sitting between them. The germline gives CDR1 DFQATT, CDR2 SNEGSKA (reference sequence). The CDR3 sequence is CSARDMDRNQPQHF. In DNA, the CDR3 is TGCAGTGCTAGAGATATGGACCGCAATCAGCCCCAGCATTTT.

This clone was found many times. One end of the junction does not line up with germline, which may come from a read error. The sample holds other DNA sequences that translate to the same CDR3. The rearrangement joins TRBV11-2 to TRBJ2-1; 8 bases line up with TRBD2. The CDR3 loop spans 16 amino acids. CDR1 and CDR2 from the germline V gene are SGHAT and FQNNGV. CDR3 loop: CASSLEAGGSYNEQFF. The CDR3 region has the DNA TGTGCCAGCAGCTTAGAGGCGGGGGGCTCCTACAATGAACAGTTCTTC.